A selection of T cell receptor beta chains follows, all from one sample in a study of cytomegalovirus exposure and HLA in healthy donors. This table comes from immunoSEQ multiplex PCR, and its TCRdb copy is limited to in-frame clones, with some not included. This sample's table reports about 130,000 clones. The specimen was PBMCs. All receptors derive from a middle-aged man in good health and CMV-seronegative. Both conserved end residues are part of each CDR3. Fields, in order: V gene, J gene, CDR3 length, CDR3 protein.

V: TRBV7-3
J: TRBJ2-7
length: 15
CDR3: CASSLTPDSTYEQYF

V: TRBV6-6
J: TRBJ2-3
length: 13
CDR3: CASSGQGTDTQYF

V: TRBV11-2
J: TRBJ2-7
length: 16
CDR3: CASSSAGSFGFHEQYF

V: TRBV10-3
J: TRBJ1-6
length: 15
CDR3: CAISESDRDNSPLHF

V: TRBV21-1
J: TRBJ2-1
length: 16
CDR3: CASSKAGAGWYNEQFF

V: TRBV7-2
J: TRBJ1-2
length: 14
CDR3: CASSLKPASGGYTF

V: TRBV2
J: TRBJ1-4
length: 14
CDR3: CASRGRATNEKLFF

V: TRBV7-8
J: TRBJ2-3
length: 18
CDR3: CASSHYWTSGRYTDTQYF

V: TRBV18
J: TRBJ2-4
length: 14
CDR3: CASSPQRQGNIQYF

V: TRBV19
J: TRBJ1-2
length: 16
CDR3: CASSTPGQALHYGYTF

V: TRBV30
J: TRBJ1-3
length: 17
CDR3: CAWRTKGGFSSGNTIYF

V: TRBV18
J: TRBJ2-7
length: 15
CDR3: CASSPLREGLDEQYF

V: TRBV2
J: TRBJ1-1
length: 14
CDR3: CASSGDGQVPIAFF

V: TRBV28
J: TRBJ1-3
length: 14
CDR3: CASSARDRGNTIYF

V: TRBV5-1
J: TRBJ1-1
length: 15
CDR3: CASSLGNRENTEAFF

V: TRBV6-1
J: TRBJ2-7
length: 13
CDR3: CASSDPGENEQYF

V: TRBV5-5
J: TRBJ1-1
length: 14
CDR3: CASSMTGTNTEAFF

V: TRBV10-3
J: TRBJ2-1
length: 13
CDR3: CAIKPGSYNEQFF

V: TRBV7-7
J: TRBJ2-3
length: 14
CDR3: CASSPSLSTDTQYF

V: TRBV7-8
J: TRBJ2-5
length: 14
CDR3: CASSLRGSGETQYF

V: TRBV28
J: TRBJ2-7
length: 14
CDR3: CASRRGGQGYEQYF

V: TRBV5-6
J: TRBJ2-7
length: 16
CDR3: CASSPLQPGFEGGQYF

V: TRBV4-1
J: TRBJ2-7
length: 15
CDR3: CASSQTGTTSYEQYF

V: TRBV10-3
J: TRBJ2-3
length: 15
CDR3: CAISEGQGSTDTQYF

V: TRBV4-3
J: TRBJ2-1
length: 15
CDR3: CASSQAPGEGNEQFF

V: TRBV10-3
J: TRBJ1-3
length: 14
CDR3: CAISEGQGRNTIYF

V: TRBV13
J: TRBJ2-1
length: 14
CDR3: CASSQIGSRNEQFF

V: TRBV4-1
J: TRBJ1-1
length: 15
CDR3: CASSQPLKYRGTAFF

V: TRBV7-9
J: TRBJ1-2
length: 14
CDR3: CASSVDGPNYGYTF

V: TRBV6-6
J: TRBJ2-7
length: 13
CDR3: CASNGRLEGEQYF

V: TRBV7-2
J: TRBJ2-6
length: 14
CDR3: CASSPTTTQSVLTF

V: TRBV5-1
J: TRBJ2-7
length: 13
CDR3: CASSLAGTEEQYF

V: TRBV6-6
J: TRBJ1-2
length: 15
CDR3: CASTVAGLLNYGYTF

V: TRBV6-5
J: TRBJ1-1
length: 15
CDR3: CASSYWGVRDTEAFF

V: TRBV13
J: TRBJ1-1
length: 15
CDR3: CASSFRDRVNTEAFF

V: TRBV7-2
J: TRBJ2-1
length: 16
CDR3: CASSFGASSLYNEQFF

V: TRBV4-3
J: TRBJ2-2
length: 17
CDR3: CASSQDWRQENTGELFF

V: TRBV28
J: TRBJ1-1
length: 12
CDR3: CASIASNTEAFF

V: TRBV18
J: TRBJ2-5
length: 12
CDR3: CASSLIEETQYF

V: TRBV2
J: TRBJ1-1
length: 15
CDR3: CASSEWGGAGTEAFF

V: TRBV2
J: TRBJ1-1
length: 15
CDR3: CASSEGTGFPPQAFF

V: TRBV11-2
J: TRBJ2-1
length: 15
CDR3: CASRRTSGRFDEQFF